This TCR beta chain appears in the sequencing data of a study of T and B cells in COVID-19 patients. Study in general: Most recovered patients had mild to moderate COVID-19 treated as outpatients.

On this clonotype: The antigen is undetermined. A clone one base away is much larger, so this may be a read error.

TRB rearrangements were amplified by multiplex PCR with BIOMED2 TRB-A/B primers. TCRdb re-analysed the multiplex PCR reads in MiXCR, keeping a single row per CDR3 protein. The top ten hold roughly 2.8% of the sample, which has about 22,000 distinct CDR3 sequences, 25% to 30% seen once. From blood, roughly 240-550 ng of genomic DNA served as TRB template. Findings and caveats of the study: The recovered cohort had under 3,000 exclusive TCR clusters, including a few dozen low generation probability clusters. Sorted SARS-CoV-2-responsive or tetramer+ T cells and CD4+, regulatory and CD8+ subsets were not yet sequenced.

Germline V lookup: CDR1 LNHNV, CDR2 YYDKDF (reference sequence). This CDR3 comprises 14 residues. Trimming at V came to 4 bases and at J to 7 bases, leaving 2 bases not matched to a gene. This sequence was found in a human donor who had recovered from COVID-19. The specimen sequenced was blood. The V gene is TRBV15, the J gene TRBJ2-2; 11 bases line up with TRBD1. Here the CDR3 reads CATSKGQGGGELFF. CDR3 in DNA: TGTGCCACCAGCAAGGGACAGGGGGGCGGGGAGCTGTTTTTT. The full variable domain, in which reference TRBV15 and TRBJ2-2 provide the parts outside the CDR3, is DAMVIQNPRYQVTQFGKPVTLSCSQTLNHNVMYWYQQKSSQAPKLLFHYYDKDFNNEADTPDNFQSRRPNTSFCFLDIRSPGLGDTAMYLCATSKGQGGGELFFGEGSRLTVL.